A single sample gave rise to the 14 T cell receptor beta chains below, sequenced in a study of cytomegalovirus exposure and HLA in healthy donors. Vbeta (60) and Jbeta (13) primers were used in the PCR. The data were produced by immunoSEQ multiplex PCR, yet TCRdb's version contains in-frame clones alone and is incomplete. In the table there are more than 95,000 clones, approximately 75% of which are singletons. The source material was PBMCs. The receptors originated from a man aged 45-60 years in good health and CMV-seropositive.

The chain couples TRBV10-3 to TRBJ1-1; the match to TRBD1 covers 7 bases. Germline CDR1 ENHRY, CDR2 SYGVKD. The junction had 6 bases not matched to a gene; V was cut back by 10 bases and J by 1 base. The CDR3 has 13 residues. CDR3 sequence: CATRQGRNTEAFF. As DNA, the CDR3 is TGTGCCACCAGACAGGGCCGGAACACTGAAGCTTTCTTT.

The chain carries TRBV29-1 and TRBJ1-4; D may be TRBD1 (5 bases). V shed 3 bases and J shed 8 bases, with 10 bases lying between them. Per the germline V gene, CDR1 is SQVTM and CDR2 is ANQGSEA. This CDR3 is 12 amino acids long. The chain's CDR3 is CSVESAGEKLFF. CDR3 nucleotides: TGCAGCGTTGAGTCGGCAGGGGAAAAACTGTTTTTT.

The CDR3 region has the DNA TGCGCCAGCAGCTTGCCTGGACAGGACACTGAAGCTTTCTTT. Amino acid sequence: CASSLPGQDTEAFF. The chain joins TRBV5-1 to TRBJ1-1; TRBD1 matches 7 bases. Germline CDR1 is SGHRS and CDR2 is YFSETQ. The V and J ends lost 1 base and 3 bases, in that order; junction bases with no gene match: 3. The CDR3 loop spans 14 amino acids.

The genes are TRBV7-9 and TRBJ1-1; D unresolved. Looked up from germline, CDR1 is SEHNR and CDR2 is FQNEAQ (reference sequence). The CDR3 is made up of 16 amino acids. Trimming shortened V by 4 bases and J by 1 base, and 16 bases separated the two germline ends. Written as DNA, the CDR3 is TGTGCCAGCAGCTCCCCCCGGGCGGGGAAGAACACTGAAGCTTTCTTT. Translated, it gives CASSSPRAGKNTEAFF.

This clone occurred a few times. The chain carries TRBV20-1 and TRBJ1-2; TRBD1 is a possible D gene (5 bases). V was cut by 4 bases and J by 8 bases, with 11 bases left in between. CDR3 size: 11 residues. Germline CDR1 DFQATT, CDR2 SNEGSKA (reference sequence). CDR3 nucleotide sequence: TGCAGTGCTACGGGGGTGGGAGGCTACACCTTC. Protein sequence: CSATGVGGYTF.

This clone has a single count. The chain carries TRBV7-8 and TRBJ1-1; 9 bases map to TRBD1. In germline, CDR1 is SGHVS, CDR2 FQNEAQ. The length of the CDR3 is 16 residues. The V segment lost 5 bases and the J segment 4 bases; nucleotides outside the gene matches: 11. For the CDR3, the DNA is TGTGCCAGCAGCAACGACAGGGGGAGAGTAGGCACTGAAGCTTTCTTT. This encodes CASSNDRGRVGTEAFF.

This rearrangement joins TRBV5-1 to TRBJ2-3; tentative D call: TRBD2 (5 bases). The CDR3 runs to 13 residues. V lost 5 bases and J 2 bases, leaving 9 bases between the germline ends. Germline V gene lookup returns CDR1 SGHRS and CDR2 YFSETQ. CDR3 protein: CASRRAPTDTQYF. The CDR3 nucleotides read TGCGCCAGCAGGCGGGCCCCCACAGATACGCAGTATTTT.

The genes are TRBV7-2 and TRBJ1-1; tentatively, D is TRBD1 (6 bases). The germline V gene encodes CDR1 SGHTA and CDR2 FQGNSA. V was clipped by 2 bases and J by 1 base, with 8 bases between them. CDR3 length: 14 residues. The CDR3 reads CASSLNRENTEAFF. The DNA for the CDR3 is TGTGCCAGCAGCTTAAACAGGGAGAACACTGAAGCTTTCTTT.

This clone was found once. The chain employs TRBV4-3 and TRBJ1-6; D may be TRBD1 (5 bases). The germline V and J ends were trimmed by 0 bases and 10 bases, with 13 bases remaining between them. The CDR3 is 15 amino acids. CDR1 and CDR2 from the germline V gene are LGHNA and YSLEER. The CDR3 nucleotides read TGCGCCAGCAGCCAAGATTCCCAGGGTGGGTCACCCCTCCACTTT. This codes for CASSQDSQGGSPLHF.

DNA for the CDR3: TGTGCCAGCAGCCTCCGGTTAGCGGGGGGGCCAGGCGATACGCAGTATTTT. Residues: CASSLRLAGGPGDTQYF. The rearrangement links TRBV5-4 to TRBJ2-3, with 11 bases fitting TRBD2. This CDR3 has 17 amino acids. Unmatched junction bases numbered 13, after V lost 4 bases and J lost 6 bases. Germline V gene data show CDR1 as SGHNT and CDR2 as YYREEE (reference sequence).

This clone was observed a handful of times. The rearrangement links TRBV7-2 to TRBJ1-1; tentative D call: TRBD1 (5 bases). Trimming removed 5 bases at V and 2 bases at J, with 12 bases between. Germline assignment: CDR1 SGHTA and CDR2 FQGNSA. The CDR3 has 14 residues. CDR3 coding DNA: TGTGCCAGCAGCACCGGGAGGGGCAACACTGAAGCTTTCTTT. It specifies CASSTGRGNTEAFF.

The chain carries TRBV11-2 and TRBJ1-3; D possibly corresponds to TRBD1 (6 bases). There are 15 residues in the CDR3. Germline V gene sequence: CDR1 SGHAT, CDR2 FQNNGV. V lost 3 bases and J 1 base, leaving 10 bases between the germline ends. The CDR3 spells CASSFQTGSGNTIYF. CDR3 in DNA: TGTGCCAGCAGCTTTCAGACAGGTTCTGGAAACACCATATATTTT.

This clone was seen just once. The chain carries TRBV27 and TRBJ1-1, with TRBD1 matching over 7 bases. Germline V CDR1 and CDR2: MNHEY, SMNVEV (reference sequence). Unmatched junction bases numbered 13, after V lost 3 bases and J lost 9 bases. The CDR3 loop spans 15 amino acids. CDR3 DNA sequence: TGTGCCAGCAGTTTGAGGAGGGGGCTAGGGCTCCAAGCTTTCTTT. This encodes CASSLRRGLGLQAFF.

This chain connects TRBV6-4 to TRBJ1-2; maybe TRBD1 (5 bases). With 5 bases removed from V and 8 bases from J, the gap between germline ends came to 21 bases. CDR1 is MRHNA and CDR2 is SNTAGT in the germline V gene. This CDR3 is 15 amino acids long. The CDR3 DNA reads as TGTGCCAGCAGTTCCCAGCCAGGGAGGGGTGGCGGCTACACCTTC. Its translation: CASSSQPGRGGGYTF.